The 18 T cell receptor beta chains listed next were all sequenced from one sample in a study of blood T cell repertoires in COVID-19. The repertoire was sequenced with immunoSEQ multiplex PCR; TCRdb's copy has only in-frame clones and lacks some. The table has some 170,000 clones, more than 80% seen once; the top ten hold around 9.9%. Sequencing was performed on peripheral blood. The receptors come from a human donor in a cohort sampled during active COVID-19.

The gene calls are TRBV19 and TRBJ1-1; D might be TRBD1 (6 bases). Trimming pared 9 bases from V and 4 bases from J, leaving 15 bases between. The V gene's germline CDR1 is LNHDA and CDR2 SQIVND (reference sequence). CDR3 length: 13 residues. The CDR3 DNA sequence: TGTGCCAGCCTGAGGAGAGGGGGCACTGAAGCTTTCTTT. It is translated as CASLRRGGTEAFF.

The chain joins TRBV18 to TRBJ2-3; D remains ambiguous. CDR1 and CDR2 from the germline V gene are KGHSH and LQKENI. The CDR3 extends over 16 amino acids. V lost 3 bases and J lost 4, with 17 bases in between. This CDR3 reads CASSPVRVLESDTQYF. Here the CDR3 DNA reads TGTGCCAGCTCACCCGTACGGGTTCTCGAATCAGATACGCAGTATTTT.

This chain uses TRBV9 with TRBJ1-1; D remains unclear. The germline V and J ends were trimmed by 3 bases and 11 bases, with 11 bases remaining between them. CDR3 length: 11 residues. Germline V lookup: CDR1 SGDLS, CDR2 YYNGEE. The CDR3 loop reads CASSGRGGAFF. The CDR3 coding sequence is TGTGCCAGCAGCGGCCGGGGAGGGGCTTTCTTT.

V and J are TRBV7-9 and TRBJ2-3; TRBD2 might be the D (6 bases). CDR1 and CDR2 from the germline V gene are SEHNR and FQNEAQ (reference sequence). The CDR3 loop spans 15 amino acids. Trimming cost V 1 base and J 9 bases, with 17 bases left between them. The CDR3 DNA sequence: TGTGCCAGCAGCTTAGGTACAGGAGGGTTTGTGACGCAGTATTTT. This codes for CASSLGTGGFVTQYF.

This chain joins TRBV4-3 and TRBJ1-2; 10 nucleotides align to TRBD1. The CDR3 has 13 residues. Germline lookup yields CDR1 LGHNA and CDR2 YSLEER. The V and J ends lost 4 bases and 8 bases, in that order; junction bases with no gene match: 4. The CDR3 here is CASSRQGAEGYTF. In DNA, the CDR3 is TGCGCCAGCAGCCGACAGGGGGCGGAAGGCTACACCTTC.

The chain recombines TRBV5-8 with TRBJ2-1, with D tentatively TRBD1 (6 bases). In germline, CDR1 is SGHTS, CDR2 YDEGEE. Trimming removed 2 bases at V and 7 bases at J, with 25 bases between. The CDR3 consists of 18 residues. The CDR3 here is CASSFLPGRGKLRNEQFF. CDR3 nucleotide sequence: TGTGCCAGCAGCTTCCTACCGGGCAGGGGAAAATTAAGGAATGAGCAGTTCTTC.

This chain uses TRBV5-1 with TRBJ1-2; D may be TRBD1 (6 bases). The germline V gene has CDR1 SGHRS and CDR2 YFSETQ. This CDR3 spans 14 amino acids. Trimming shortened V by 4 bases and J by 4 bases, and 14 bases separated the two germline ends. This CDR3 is CASSLQTGAYGYTF. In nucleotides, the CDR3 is TGCGCCAGCAGCCTACAGACAGGTGCCTATGGCTACACCTTC.

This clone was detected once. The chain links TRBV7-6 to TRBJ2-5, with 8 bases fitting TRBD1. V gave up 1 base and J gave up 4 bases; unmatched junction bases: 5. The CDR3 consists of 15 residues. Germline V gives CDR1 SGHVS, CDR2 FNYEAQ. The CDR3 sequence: CASSLEATGAETQYF. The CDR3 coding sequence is TGTGCCAGCAGCTTAGAAGCGACAGGGGCAGAGACCCAGTACTTC.

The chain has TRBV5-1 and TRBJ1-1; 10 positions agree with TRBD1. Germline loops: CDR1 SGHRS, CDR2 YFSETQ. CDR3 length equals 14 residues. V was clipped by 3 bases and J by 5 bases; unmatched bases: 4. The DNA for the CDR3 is TGCGCCAGCAGCTCGGGACAGGGGAGGACTGAAGCTTTCTTT. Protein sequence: CASSSGQGRTEAFF.

The CDR3 bases are TGTGCCAGCAGCGTATCCGATTGGAGTAATTCACCCCTCCACTTT. Translating it yields CASSVSDWSNSPLHF. The chain uses TRBV9 and TRBJ1-6; D gene uncertain. The ends were cut back, 1 base at V and 6 bases at J, with 11 bases in the middle. The CDR3 loop spans 15 amino acids. From germline, CDR1 is SGDLS and CDR2 YYNGEE.

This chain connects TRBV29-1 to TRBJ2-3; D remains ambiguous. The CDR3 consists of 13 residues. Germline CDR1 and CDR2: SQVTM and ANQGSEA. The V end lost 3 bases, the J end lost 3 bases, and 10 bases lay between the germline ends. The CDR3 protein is CSVDGGLTDTQYF. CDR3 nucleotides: TGCAGCGTTGATGGCGGCCTGACAGATACGCAGTATTTT.

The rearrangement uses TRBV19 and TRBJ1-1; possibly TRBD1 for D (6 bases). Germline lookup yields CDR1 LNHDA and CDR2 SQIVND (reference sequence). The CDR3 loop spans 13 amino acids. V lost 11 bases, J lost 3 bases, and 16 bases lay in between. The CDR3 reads CASTWGRDTEAFF. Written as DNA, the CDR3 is TGTGCCTCAACCTGGGGGCGCGACACTGAAGCTTTCTTT.

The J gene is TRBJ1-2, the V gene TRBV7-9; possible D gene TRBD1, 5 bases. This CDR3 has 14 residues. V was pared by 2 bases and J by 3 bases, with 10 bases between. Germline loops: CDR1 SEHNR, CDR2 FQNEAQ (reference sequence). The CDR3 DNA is TGTGCCAGCAGCTTATATCCGGGGGACTATGGCTACACCTTC. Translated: CASSLYPGDYGYTF. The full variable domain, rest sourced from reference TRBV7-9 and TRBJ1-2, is DTGVSQNPRHKITKRGQNVTFRCDPISEHNRLYWYRQTLGQGPEFLTYFQNEAQLEKSRLLSDRFSAERPKGSFSTLEIQRTEQGDSAMYLCASSLYPGDYGYTFGSGTRLTVV.

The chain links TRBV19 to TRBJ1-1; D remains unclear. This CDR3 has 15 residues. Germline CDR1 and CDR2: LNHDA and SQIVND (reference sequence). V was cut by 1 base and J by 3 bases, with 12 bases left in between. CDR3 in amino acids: CASSIVPGRHTEAFF. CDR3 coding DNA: TGTGCCAGTAGTATAGTCCCAGGCCGTCACACTGAAGCTTTCTTT.

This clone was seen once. CDR3 amino acids: CASSFILGGTAYEQYF. DNA of the CDR3: TGTGCCAGCAGCTTTATTCTTGGAGGGACCGCCTACGAGCAGTACTTC. V is TRBV11-2 and J is TRBJ2-7; tentatively, D is TRBD2 (6 bases). V was cut by 3 bases and J by 2 bases, with 17 bases left in between. The CDR3 is 16 residues long. The germline V gene encodes CDR1 SGHAT and CDR2 FQNNGV. Complete variable domain (other parts from reference TRBV11-2 and TRBJ2-7): EAGVAQSPRYKIIEKRQSVAFWCNPISGHATLYWYQQILGQGPKLLIQFQNNGVVDDSQLPKDRFSAERLKGVDSTLKIQPAKLEDSAVYLCASSFILGGTAYEQYFGPGTRLTVT.

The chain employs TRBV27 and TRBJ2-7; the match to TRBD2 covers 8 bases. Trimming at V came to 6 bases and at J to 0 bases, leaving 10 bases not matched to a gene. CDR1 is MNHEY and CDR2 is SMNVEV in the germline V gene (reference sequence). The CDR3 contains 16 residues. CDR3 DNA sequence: TGTGCCAGCAGGGGATGGACTAGCACCAACTCCTACGAGCAGTACTTC. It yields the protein CASRGWTSTNSYEQYF.

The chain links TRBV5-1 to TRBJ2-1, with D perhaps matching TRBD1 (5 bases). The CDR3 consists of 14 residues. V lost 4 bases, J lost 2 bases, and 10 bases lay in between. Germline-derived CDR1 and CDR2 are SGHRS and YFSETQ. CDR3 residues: CASSGADPYNEQFF. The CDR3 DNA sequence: TGCGCCAGCAGCGGGGCGGACCCCTACAATGAGCAGTTCTTC.

Written as DNA, the CDR3 is TGTGCCAGCAGCCGAGGACAGGGGAGCAATCAGCCCCAGCATTTT. This encodes CASSRGQGSNQPQHF. The chain employs TRBV7-9 and TRBJ1-5, with 9 bases that match TRBD1. This CDR3 region has 15 residues. With 5 bases clipped from V and 1 base from J, the junction kept 3 bases outside the gene matches. Germline assignment: CDR1 SEHNR and CDR2 FQNEAQ (reference sequence).